A selection of T cell receptor beta chains follows, all from one sample in a study of CD8+ T cells in alopecia areata. TCRdb keeps only in-frame clones here, not all; method: immunoSEQ multiplex PCR. The sample carries hundreds of thousands of clones, 67% recorded once. The sequences come from CD4+ T cells sorted from blood, collected at week 0. The receptor set was obtained from a human donor with alopecia areata. CDR3s include the opening cysteine and the closing phenylalanine or tryptophan. D genes are given only for firm matches. The size entry is marked missing in some rows and otherwise reads once, few, many or a size class.

TRBJ2-5	NA	NA	TRBV30	CAWGGGGQETQYF	TGTGCCTGGGGTGGAGGGGGCCAAGAGACCCAGTACTTC
TRBJ2-6	NA	NA	TRBV7-2	CASSPMSSGANVLTF	TGTGCCAGCAGCCCGATGAGCTCTGGGGCCAACGTCCTGACTTTC
TRBJ1-1	NA	TRBD1	TRBV29-1	CSVGGQGSTEAFF	TGCAGCGTTGGAGGACAGGGGAGCACTGAAGCTTTCTTT
TRBJ2-2	NA	TRBD1	TRBV29-1	CSVGDRGNTGELFF	TGCAGCGTGGGGGACAGGGGAAACACCGGGGAGCTGTTTTTT
TRBJ1-5	NA	NA	TRBV4-1	CASSQQYRIGNQPQHF	TGCGCCAGCAGCCAACAATACAGGATAGGGAATCAGCCCCAGCATTTT
TRBJ1-2	few	NA	TRBV30	CAWSVQVGPNYGYTF	TGTGCCTGGAGTGTACAAGTAGGGCCTAACTATGGCTACACCTTC
TRBJ1-1	NA	TRBD1	TRBV9	CASSEGQGGNTEAFF	TGTGCCAGCAGCGAGGGACAGGGAGGCAATACTGAAGCTTTCTTT
TRBJ1-6	NA	NA	TRBV9	CASSLGPYNSPLHF	TGTGCCAGCAGCCTCGGGCCTTATAATTCACCCCTCCACTTT
TRBJ2-1	once	TRBD1	TRBV11-2	CASSLDRNNEQFF	TGTGCCAGCAGCTTGGACAGGAACAATGAGCAGTTCTTC
TRBJ1-1	NA	NA	TRBV30	CAWSSGHMNTEAFF	TGTGCCTGGAGTTCGGGACACATGAACACTGAAGCTTTCTTT
TRBJ2-3	NA	TRBD2	TRBV6-5	CASSSARGSTDTQYF	TGTGCCAGCAGTTCTGCGCGGGGGAGCACAGATACGCAGTATTTT
TRBJ2-7	few	NA	TRBV29-1	CSVTPQGGGQYF	TGCAGCGTAACCCCACAGGGAGGCGGGCAGTACTTC
TRBJ1-6	NA	NA	TRBV27	CASSLSWTSNSPLHF	TGTGCCAGCAGTTTATCGTGGACCTCAAATTCACCCCTCCACTTT
TRBJ2-7	NA	TRBD1	TRBV5-6	CASTRGTGRRYEQYF	TGTGCCAGCACCCGAGGGACAGGTCGGCGGTACGAGCAGTACTTC
TRBJ2-5	few	NA	TRBV6-1	CASPLGETQYF	TGTGCCAGTCCCCTTGGGGAGACCCAGTACTTC
TRBJ2-3	NA	TRBD2	TRBV9	CASSPYRDYTDTQYF	TGTGCCAGCAGCCCCTACCGGGACTACACAGATACGCAGTATTTT
TRBJ2-1	few	NA	TRBV29-1	CSVHGGLYNEQFF	TGCAGCGTTCACGGGGGCCTCTACAATGAGCAGTTCTTC
TRBJ1-1	NA	NA	TRBV6-5	CASSRGSTMNTEAFF	TGTGCCAGCAGTAGGGGGTCCACTATGAACACTGAAGCTTTCTTT
TRBJ2-7	NA	TRBD2	TRBV6-5	CASRTNGGYSYEQYF	TGTGCCAGCCGGACTAACGGGGGGTACTCCTACGAGCAGTACTTC
TRBJ2-1	NA	NA	TRBV11-1	CASSSDTYNEQFF	TGTGCCAGCAGTTCGGACACTTACAATGAGCAGTTCTTC
TRBJ2-2	NA	TRBD1	TRBV4-1	CASSASGGLNTGELFF	TGCGCCAGCAGCGCCTCAGGGGGCCTGAACACCGGGGAGCTGTTTTTT
TRBJ2-6	NA	NA	TRBV29-1	CSVGKGSGANVLTF	TGCAGCGTTGGTAAAGGTTCCGGGGCCAACGTCCTGACTTTC
TRBJ2-3	NA	NA	TRBV30	CAWSWGADTQYF	TGTGCCTGGAGCTGGGGGGCGGATACGCAGTATTTT
TRBJ2-7	NA	NA	TRBV18	CASSPSPGMEEQYF	TGTGCCAGCTCACCTAGTCCGGGGATGGAGGAGCAGTACTTC
TRBJ1-1	NA	NA	TRBV30	CAWKGFQEAFF	TGTGCCTGGAAGGGCTTCCAGGAAGCTTTCTTT
TRBJ2-7	NA	NA	TRBV30	CAWRGARKPSYEQYF	TGTGCCTGGAGGGGGGCCCGCAAACCCTCCTACGAGCAGTACTTC
TRBJ1-4	NA	NA	TRBV10-3	CAITTGRGEKLFF	TGTGCCATCACGACAGGCCGTGGGGAAAAACTGTTTTTT
TRBJ1-2	NA	NA	TRBV4-2	CASSQDKGAPYGYTF	TGTGCCAGCAGCCAAGATAAAGGCGCCCCGTATGGCTACACCTTC
TRBJ2-1	NA	NA	TRBV5-1	CASSLVLGGNKEQFF	TGCGCCAGCAGCTTGGTTCTCGGAGGTAATAAGGAGCAGTTCTTC
TRBJ1-1	NA	NA	TRBV10-3	CAISVGGTEAFF	TGTGCCATCAGTGTTGGAGGGACTGAAGCTTTCTTT
TRBJ2-7	NA	NA	TRBV27	CASSAIIFGTTYEQYF	TGTGCCAGCAGTGCAATTATCTTCGGGACGACCTACGAGCAGTACTTC
TRBJ1-2	once	NA	TRBV4-3	CASSQRARDAYTF	TGCGCCAGCAGCCAAAGGGCCAGGGATGCCTACACCTTC
TRBJ2-7	NA	TRBD2	TRBV27	CASSDLSAGVYEQYF	TGTGCCAGCAGTGACCTAAGCGCGGGGGTGTACGAGCAGTACTTC
TRBJ2-5	NA	NA	TRBV4-2	CASSLTTEETQYF	TGTGCCAGCAGCCTGACTACGGAAGAGACCCAGTACTTC
TRBJ1-6	NA	NA	TRBV30	CAWSGKMGSPLHF	TGTGCCTGGAGTGGAAAAATGGGTTCACCCCTCCACTTT
TRBJ2-3	NA	NA	TRBV5-6	CASSTTRGTDTQYF	TGTGCCAGCAGCACGACCAGGGGAACAGATACGCAGTATTTT
TRBJ2-7	NA	NA	TRBV29-1	CSVGGQSYEQYF	TGCAGCGTTGGTGGACAGTCCTACGAGCAGTACTTC
TRBJ2-3	few	NA	TRBV9	CASSVDKDTQYF	TGTGCCAGCAGCGTAGACAAAGATACGCAGTATTTT
TRBJ2-3	many	NA	TRBV7-9	CASSSKGADTQYF	TGTGCCAGCAGCTCGAAGGGGGCAGATACGCAGTATTTT
TRBJ2-1	NA	TRBD2	TRBV6-1	CASSGTSGGFGNEQFF	TGTGCCAGCAGTGGGACTAGCGGGGGGTTTGGCAATGAGCAGTTCTTC
TRBJ1-4	NA	NA	TRBV7-9	CASSPQGEKLFF	TGTGCCAGCAGCCCTCAGGGTGAAAAACTGTTTTTT
TRBJ1-1	NA	TRBD1	TRBV5-1	CASSVLGTGGEAFF	TGCGCCAGCAGCGTCCTCGGGACAGGGGGCGAAGCTTTCTTT
TRBJ2-6	NA	NA	TRBV7-3	CASSPRGSGANVLTF	TGTGCCAGCAGCCCAAGGGGCTCTGGGGCCAACGTCCTGACTTTC
TRBJ1-6	NA	NA	TRBV5-1	CASSLGPINSPLHF	TGCGCCAGCAGCTTGGGCCCGATTAATTCACCCCTCCACTTT
TRBJ2-1	NA	NA	TRBV30	CAWSRSLLSYNEQFF	TGTGCCTGGAGTAGGAGCCTCCTCTCCTACAATGAGCAGTTCTTC
TRBJ2-7	few	NA	TRBV15	CATSSKETYLYEQYF	TGTGCCACCAGCAGTAAGGAAACCTATCTCTACGAGCAGTACTTC
TRBJ2-1	few	TRBD1	TRBV7-2	CASSPDRGNEQFF	TGTGCCAGCAGCCCGGACAGGGGGAATGAGCAGTTCTTC
TRBJ2-1	few	TRBD1	TRBV29-1	CSGAKGAPYNEQFF	TGCAGCGGCGCCAAGGGGGCCCCCTACAATGAGCAGTTCTTC
TRBJ1-6	few	NA	TRBV19	CASSMGNSPLHF	TGTGCCAGTAGTATGGGTAATTCACCCCTCCACTTT
TRBJ1-2	few	NA	TRBV9	CASSVWERAGRYGYTF	TGTGCCAGCAGCGTATGGGAAAGGGCAGGGCGTTATGGCTACACCTTC
TRBJ2-5	NA	NA	TRBV20-1	CSARRSETQYF	TGCAGTGCTAGACGGAGCGAGACCCAGTACTTC
TRBJ1-3	NA	NA	TRBV29-1	CSTWGSGNTIYF	TGCAGTACCTGGGGATCAGGAAACACCATATATTTT
TRBJ2-7	NA	NA	TRBV4-3	CASSQTRKQIYEQYF	TGCGCCAGCAGCCAAACGAGGAAACAGATCTACGAGCAGTACTTC